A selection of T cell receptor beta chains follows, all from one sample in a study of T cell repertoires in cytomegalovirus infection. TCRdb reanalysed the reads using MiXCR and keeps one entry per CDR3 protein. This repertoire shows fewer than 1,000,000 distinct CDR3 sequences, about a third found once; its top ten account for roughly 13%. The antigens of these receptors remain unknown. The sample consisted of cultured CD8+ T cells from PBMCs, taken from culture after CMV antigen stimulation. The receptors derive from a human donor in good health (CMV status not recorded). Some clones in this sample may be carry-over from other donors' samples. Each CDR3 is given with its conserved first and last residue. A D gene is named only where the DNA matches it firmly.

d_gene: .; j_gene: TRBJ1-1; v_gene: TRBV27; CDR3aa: CASSFFYNTEAFF
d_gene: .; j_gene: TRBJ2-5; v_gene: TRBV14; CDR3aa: CASSQDNKGYQETQYF
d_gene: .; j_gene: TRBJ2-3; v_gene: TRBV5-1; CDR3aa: CASSHTSPDTQYF
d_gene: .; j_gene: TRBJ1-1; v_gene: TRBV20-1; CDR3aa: CSARDLEGNTEAFF
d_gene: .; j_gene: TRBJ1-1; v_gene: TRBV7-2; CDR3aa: CASSSHERKGNAEAFF
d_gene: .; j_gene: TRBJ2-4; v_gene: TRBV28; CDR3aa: CASREVGTTKNIQYF
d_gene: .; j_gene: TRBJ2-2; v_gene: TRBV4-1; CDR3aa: CASSHYPRARGTGELFF
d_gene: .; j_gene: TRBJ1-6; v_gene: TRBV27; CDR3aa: CASSLSAARYYRESYNSPLHF
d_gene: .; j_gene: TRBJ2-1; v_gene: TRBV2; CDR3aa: CASSGRDSYNEQFF
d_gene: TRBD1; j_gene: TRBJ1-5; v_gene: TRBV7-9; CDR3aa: CASSLGDRDIGQPQHF
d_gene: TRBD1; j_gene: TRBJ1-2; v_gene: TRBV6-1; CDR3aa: CASSRGTVHGYTF